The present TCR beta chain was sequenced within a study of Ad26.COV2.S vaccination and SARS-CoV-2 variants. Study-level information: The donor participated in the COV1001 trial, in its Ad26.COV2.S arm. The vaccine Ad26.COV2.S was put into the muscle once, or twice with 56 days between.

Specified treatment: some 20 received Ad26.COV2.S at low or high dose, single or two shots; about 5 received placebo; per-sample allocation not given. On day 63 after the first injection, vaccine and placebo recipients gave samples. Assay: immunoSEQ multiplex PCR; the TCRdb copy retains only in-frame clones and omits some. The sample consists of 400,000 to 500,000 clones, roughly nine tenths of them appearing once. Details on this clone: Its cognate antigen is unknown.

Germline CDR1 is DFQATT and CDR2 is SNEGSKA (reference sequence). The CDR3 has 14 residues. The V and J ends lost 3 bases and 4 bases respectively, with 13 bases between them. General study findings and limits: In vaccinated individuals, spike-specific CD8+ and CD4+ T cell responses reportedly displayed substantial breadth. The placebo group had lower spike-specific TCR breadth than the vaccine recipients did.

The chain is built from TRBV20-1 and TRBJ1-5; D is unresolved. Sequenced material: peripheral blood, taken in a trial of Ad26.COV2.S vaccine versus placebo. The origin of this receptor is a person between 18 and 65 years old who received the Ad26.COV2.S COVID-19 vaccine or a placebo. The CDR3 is CSASTPSINQPQHF. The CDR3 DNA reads TGCAGTGCTAGTACCCCGAGCATAAATCAGCCCCAGCATTTT.